The source of this TCR beta chain is a study of T-cell memory formation after mild COVID-19. As for the study in general: TCR clusters were largely donor specific. Points from the study as a whole: Day 15 to 85 contractors were CD4/CD8 balanced; later expanders leaned CD4+.

This clonotype was counted only a few times. Its target is not known. TCRdb re-called the 5' RACE reads through MiXCR, storing one row per CDR3 protein. The repertoire holds about 400,000 distinct CDR3 sequences, with more than 20% as singletons. The V gene lost 4 bases and the J gene lost 7 bases, with 20 bases spanning the gap. The CDR3 covers 16 residues. Germline V CDR1 and CDR2: SGHRS, YFSETQ. The V call is TRBV5-1, the J call TRBJ1-4, with TRBD1 as a possible D gene (6 bases). The sequencing sample was made of PBMCs or a T cell subset sorted from them (not recorded which). The sequence was obtained from an adult woman who had mild COVID-19 (a few samples of this study predate the infection). Cell type and time point are not known. The CDR3 spells CASSPRPPGHAEKLFF. The CDR3 DNA follows: TGCGCCAGCAGCCCACGTCCGCCGGGACATGCTGAAAAACTGTTTTTT.